One sample yielded the 23 T cell receptor beta chains listed below, sequenced in a study of shared clonotypes between healthy human individuals. The method was immunoSEQ multiplex PCR; TCRdb's version includes in-frame clones alone and lacks a portion of them. The sample has some 1,100,000 clones, roughly 74% seen once. The sequenced material came from memory CD4+ T cells from PBMCs. Stated subset: CD45RA-negative fraction. These TCRs come from a man between 18 and 35 years old in good health. Some clones in this sample may be carry-over from other donors' samples.

The chain carries TRBV7-2 and TRBJ2-1, with 10 bases identical to TRBD1. Germline V gene lookup returns CDR1 SGHTA and CDR2 FQGNSA. V shed 5 bases and J 8 bases; nucleotides not matched to a gene: 3. The CDR3 consists of 13 residues. Here the CDR3 DNA reads TGTGCCAGCAGCCGACAGGGGGCAGATGAGCAGTTCTTC. As protein: CASSRQGADEQFF.

This clone has a handful of counts. J is TRBJ1-1 and V is TRBV28, with a weak D call TRBD1 (5 bases). The V end was cut by 7 bases, the J end by 4 bases, with 13 bases between. This CDR3 region has 13 residues. The germline V gene has CDR1 MDHEN and CDR2 SYDVKM. CDR3 sequence reads: CASKFGRATEAFF. CDR3 coding DNA: TGTGCCAGCAAGTTCGGCAGGGCCACTGAAGCTTTCTTT. Complete variable domain (other parts from reference TRBV28 and TRBJ1-1): DVKVTQSSRYLVKRTGEKVFLECVQDMDHENMFWYRQDPGLGLRLIYFSYDVKMKEKGDIPEGYSVSREKKERFSLILESASTNQTSMYLCASKFGRATEAFFGQGTRLTVV.

The chain couples TRBV28 to TRBJ2-1, with 7 bases matching TRBD2. This CDR3 is built from 17 residues. Germline CDR1 MDHEN, CDR2 SYDVKM. Trimming removed 7 bases from V and 5 bases from J; junction bases left unmatched: 17. The CDR3 spells CASTLGRLTGGHNEQFF. For the CDR3, the DNA is TGTGCCAGCACCCTGGGGCGACTAACGGGAGGACACAATGAGCAGTTCTTC.

V and J are TRBV5-6 and TRBJ2-1, with D possibly being TRBD2 (6 bases). Trimming left V 3 bases short and J 8 bases short, with 27 bases between. The CDR3 spans 18 residues. CDR1 is SGHDT, CDR2 YYEEEE, per germline. CDR3: CASSYVDSFGGNQDEQFF. The DNA of the CDR3 is TGTGCCAGCAGCTACGTTGACTCTTTCGGAGGGAATCAGGATGAGCAGTTCTTC.

The rearrangement links TRBV4-3 to TRBJ1-1; 7 bases are shared with TRBD1. V lost 4 bases and J lost 3; bases outside the gene matches: 8. Per the germline V gene, CDR1 is LGHNA and CDR2 is YSLEER. There are 15 residues in the CDR3. DNA of the CDR3: TGCGCCAGCAGCCTGTCCGGGACAGCGGACACTGAAGCTTTCTTT. Protein: CASSLSGTADTEAFF.

The V gene is TRBV11-1, the J gene TRBJ2-7; TRBD2 aligns across 8 bases. Germline values: CDR1 SGHAT, CDR2 FQDESV (reference sequence). With V trimmed by 1 base and J by 0 bases, 14 bases remained unmatched. The CDR3 has 19 residues. CDR3 coding DNA: TGTGCCAGCAGCTTAGGGCCCAGGGGTAGAAGCGGGAGCTCCTACGAGCAGTACTTC. Translating gives CASSLGPRGRSGSSYEQYF. Variable domain in full (rest from reference TRBV11-1 and TRBJ2-7): EAEVAQSPRYKITEKSQAVAFWCDPISGHATLYWYRQILGQGPELLVQFQDESVVDDSQLPKDRFSAERLKGVDSTLKIQPAELGDSAMYLCASSLGPRGRSGSSYEQYFGPGTRLTVT.

This clone was counted at least ten times. This specimen includes other DNA sequences encoding the same CDR3. This chain links TRBV29-1 with TRBJ2-3; 7 bases map to TRBD1. The CDR3 loop spans 13 amino acids. Losses at the gene ends were 6 bases for V and 3 bases for J; bases not matched to a gene: 6. Germline CDR1 SQVTM, CDR2 ANQGSEA. The CDR3 DNA reads as TGCAGCGTCGACGGCAGGGGGACAGATACGCAGTATTTT. Encoded protein: CSVDGRGTDTQYF.

This clone has more than one count but fewer than ten. The chain links TRBV9 to TRBJ1-1; D ambiguous. The V end was cut by 0 bases, the J end by 4 bases, with 7 bases between. The CDR3 contains 13 residues. The V gene's germline CDR1 is SGDLS and CDR2 YYNGEE. The CDR3 DNA follows: TGTGCCAGCAGCGTAGAACTCCTCACTGAAGCTTTCTTT. It is translated as CASSVELLTEAFF.

This sequence joins TRBV19 and TRBJ2-3, with D possibly matching TRBD1 (5 bases). V was trimmed by 5 bases and J by 4 bases, leaving 16 bases between them. The CDR3 sequence is 15 residues long. Germline loops: CDR1 LNHDA, CDR2 SQIVND (reference sequence). The CDR3 nucleotides are TGTGCCAGTAGTCGACAGAAGAATAGTCCAGATACGCAGTATTTT. Translated: CASSRQKNSPDTQYF.

This chain links TRBV1 with TRBJ2-3; whether TRBD2, the table's D call, matches the DNA was not checked. TRBV1 is reported as a pseudogene. This CDR3 has 17 residues. The CDR3 DNA reads TGCACCAGCAGCCAGCCTCTCTATGGCGGGAGTGAACATACGCAGTATTTT. The encoded protein is CTSSQPLYGGSEHTQYF.

The chain is built from TRBV2 and TRBJ2-5, with D possibly TRBD1 on 5 matching bases. V dropped 7 bases and J dropped 7 bases, with 16 bases sitting between them. Per the germline V gene, CDR1 is SNHLY and CDR2 is FYNNEI. The CDR3 covers 13 residues. CDR3 nucleotide sequence: TGTGCCAGCACGAGATCCAGGGAAGGGACCCAGTACTTC. Translated, it gives CASTRSREGTQYF.

This clone came up once. The CDR3 DNA sequence: TGTGCCAGCAGTGGGGGACAGACCTACGAGCAGTACTTC. Its protein is CASSGGQTYEQYF. This chain joins TRBV6-5 and TRBJ2-7; 7 bases are shared with TRBD1. The V gene end was trimmed by 5 bases and the J gene end by 2 bases; junction bases not matched to a gene: 3. Germline assignment: CDR1 MNHEY and CDR2 SVGAGI. The CDR3 spans 13 residues.

This chain connects TRBV29-1 to TRBJ1-3; 8 bases match TRBD1. The V gene end was trimmed by 7 bases and the J gene end by 4 bases; junction bases not matched to a gene: 9. CDR3 length equals 14 residues. Germline V gene lookup returns CDR1 SQVTM and CDR2 ANQGSEA. The CDR3 region has the DNA TGCAGCGCCGAAGTCCCAGGGGGCGGAAACACCATATATTTT. The encoded protein is CSAEVPGGGNTIYF.

Concerning this clone: A read error likely explains this, since a far larger clone differs by one base. This chain uses TRBV13 with TRBJ2-1; no reliable D call. The V gene lost 1 base and the J gene lost 1 base, with 2 bases spanning the gap. Germline V gene lookup returns CDR1 PRHDT and CDR2 FYEKMQ (reference sequence). The CDR3 contains 13 residues. The DNA of the CDR3 is TGTGCCAGCAGCTTAGTATCCTACAATGAGCAGTTCTTC. The encoded protein is CASSLVSYNEQFF. Using reference TRBV13 and TRBJ2-1 for the parts outside the CDR3, the full variable domain is AAGVIQSPRHLIKEKRETATLKCYPIPRHDTVYWYQQGPGQDPQFLISFYEKMQSDKGSIPDRFSAQQFSDYHSELNMSSLELGDSALYFCASSLVSYNEQFFGPGTRLTVL.

V and J are TRBV6-5 and TRBJ2-5; D call uncertain. Trimming pared 2 bases from V and 5 bases from J, leaving 15 bases between. CDR3 length: 15 amino acids. CDR1 MNHEY and CDR2 SVGAGI come from the germline V gene. In DNA, the CDR3 is TGTGCCAGCAGTTACCGGGCAGCCCTGGGTGAGACCCAGTACTTC. Protein: CASSYRAALGETQYF.

The V and J genes are TRBV7-3 and TRBJ2-5; D might be TRBD2 (5 bases). Germline values: CDR1 SGHTA, CDR2 FQGTGA. This CDR3 region has 15 residues. V was pared by 1 base and J by 5 bases, with 14 bases between. Written as DNA, the CDR3 is TGTGCCAGCAGCTTAAGGCGCGGGCCCCTGGAGACCCAGTACTTC. Its translation is CASSLRRGPLETQYF.

DNA for the CDR3: TGCAGCGTTGCGGCGGCGGTTACTAGCACAGATACGCAGTATTTT. As protein: CSVAAAVTSTDTQYF. The chain uses TRBV29-1 and TRBJ2-3; no firm D call. The CDR3 consists of 15 residues. V lost 4 bases and J lost 0, with 14 bases in between. Germline V gene sequence: CDR1 SQVTM, CDR2 ANQGSEA.

The chain is built from TRBV7-2 and TRBJ2-3; weak D call: TRBD2 (5 bases). Germline-derived CDR1 and CDR2 are SGHTA and FQGNSA. CDR3 length equals 15 residues. Between the trimmed V and J ends, which lost 1 base and 2 bases, there was a span of 10 bases. The CDR3 region has the DNA TGTGCCAGCAGCTTAGGGCCGGGGAACACAGATACGCAGTATTTT. Translated, it gives CASSLGPGNTDTQYF.

V and J are TRBV25-1 and TRBJ1-1; no clear D gene. The V gene's germline CDR1 is MGHDK and CDR2 SYGVNS. The CDR3 is 13 amino acids. Deletions cut 6 bases from V and 1 base from J, with 9 bases between. The CDR3 is CASRAHTNTEAFF. The CDR3 DNA reads as TGTGCCAGCAGGGCTCACACGAACACTGAAGCTTTCTTT.

This clone was seen a single time. The genes are TRBV5-1 and TRBJ2-1; weak D call: TRBD2 (6 bases). Per the germline V gene, CDR1 is SGHRS and CDR2 is YFSETQ. Deletions cut 5 bases from V and 9 bases from J, with 18 bases between. The CDR3 extends over 14 amino acids. CDR3 sequence (DNA): TGCGCCAGCAGAGAGCTGCCTTCGGAGGGTGAGCAGTTCTTC. Its translation: CASRELPSEGEQFF.

This chain links TRBV4-1 with TRBJ1-1; D call uncertain. This CDR3 comprises 14 residues. V dropped 1 base and J dropped 0 bases, with 6 bases sitting between them. Germline lookup yields CDR1 MGHRA and CDR2 YSYEKL. CDR3 protein: CASSQGYMNTEAFF. DNA for the CDR3: TGCGCCAGCAGCCAAGGATATATGAACACTGAAGCTTTCTTT.

The chain recombines TRBV2 with TRBJ1-2, with 8 bases matching TRBD1. Germline assignment: CDR1 SNHLY and CDR2 FYNNEI. This CDR3 is built from 16 residues. V shed 6 bases and J 4 bases; nucleotides not matched to a gene: 13. The CDR3 nucleotides read TGTGCCAGCAGGGATGGCAGGGGGCGTTTCGGCTATGGCTACACCTTC. Translation gives CASRDGRGRFGYGYTF.

On this clone itself: Other DNA variants within this sample encode the same CDR3. CDR3: CAISVGTEAFF. CDR3 nucleotide sequence: TGTGCCATCAGTGTGGGGACAGAAGCTTTCTTT. The rearrangement links TRBV10-3 to TRBJ1-1, with D possibly matching TRBD1 (6 bases). The CDR3 length is 11 residues. Germline V gene sequence: CDR1 ENHRY, CDR2 SYGVKD. The V and J ends lost 4 bases and 8 bases respectively, with 8 bases between them.